The T cell receptor (beta chain) under discussion was sequenced for a study of human T cells and chemical hapten exposure. Time point in this sample: patch test 3, about 24 weeks after DPC sensitization. Treatment defined: therapeutic diphenylcyclopropenone sensitization with weekly scalp DPC. From the RACE reads, TCRdb called clonotypes with MiXCR, one entry per CDR3 protein. The sample carries 95,000 to 150,000 distinct CDR3 sequences, around 10% recorded once. The germline CDR1 and CDR2 sequences are MNHEY and SMNVEV (reference sequence). The CDR3 has 17 residues. With V trimmed by 5 bases and J by 7 bases, 12 bases remained unmatched.

The source material was whole blood, sampled in connection with sensitization to the hapten diphenylcyclopropenone (DPC). The receptor comes from a woman aged 50 to 60 with alopecia areata. Some clones in this sample may be carry-over from other donors' samples. This sequence joins TRBV27 and TRBJ1-6, with 9 bases fitting TRBD1. As DNA, the CDR3 is TGTGCCAGCAGTCTAACCCGACCCGGGACAGGGAATTCACCCCTCCACTTT. This sequence encodes CASSLTRPGTGNSPLHF.